A selection of T cell receptor beta chains follows, all from one sample in a study of identical twins. TCRdb processed the 5' RACE reads anew with MiXCR; each CDR3 protein has one entry. The sample records 510,000 or so distinct CDR3 sequences, 12% to 15% being singletons. The same sample was also used in a study of yellow fever vaccine responses in identical twins.

Sequencing was carried out using CD4+ T cells sorted from blood. Receptor source: a woman aged 18-29 years in good health. CDR3s include the opening cysteine and the closing phenylalanine or tryptophan. Fields, in order: J gene, D gene, V gene, clone size, CDR3 protein, CDR3 DNA. A D gene is named only where the DNA matches it firmly. Some rows have no size entry. The others give once, few or many, or a class for an expanded clone.

>TRBJ2-5|NA|TRBV10-3|few
CAIGNEETQYF
TGTGCCATCGGGAATGAAGAGACCCAGTACTTC
>TRBJ2-5|NA|TRBV12-5|NA
CASGLGGQETQYF
TGTGCTAGTGGTTTGGGCGGCCAAGAGACCCAGTACTTC
>TRBJ2-5|NA|TRBV15|once
CATSRDRGAQETQYF
TGTGCCACCAGCAGAGATCGGGGGGCCCAAGAGACCCAGTACTTC
>TRBJ1-1|NA|TRBV7-2|NA
CASSPVGRGPNTEAFF
TGTGCCAGCAGCCCAGTCGGCAGGGGACCGAACACTGAAGCTTTCTTT
>TRBJ1-5|NA|TRBV7-7|NA
CASSLANRSSNQPQHF
TGTGCCAGCAGCTTAGCGAACAGGAGTAGCAATCAGCCCCAGCATTTT
>TRBJ1-4|NA|TRBV29-1|few
CSVGGGNEKLFF
TGCAGCGTTGGAGGGGGGAATGAAAAACTGTTTTTT
>TRBJ2-7|NA|TRBV25-1|few
CASSDPGVFGQYF
TGTGCCAGCAGTGACCCAGGGGTTTTCGGGCAGTACTTC
>TRBJ2-7|NA|TRBV6-1|NA
CASSDRQVAYEQYF
TGTGCCAGCAGTGATAGGCAAGTCGCCTACGAGCAGTACTTC
>TRBJ2-3|TRBD2|TRBV12-3/TRBV12-4|NA
CASSFSGTSGTSTDTQYF
TGTGCCAGCAGTTTCAGTGGGACTAGCGGGACTAGCACAGATACGCAGTATTTT
>TRBJ2-3|NA|TRBV12-3/TRBV12-4|few
CASSTNTDTQYF
TGTGCCAGCAGTACAAACACAGATACGCAGTATTTT
>TRBJ2-3|TRBD2|TRBV2|NA
CAFCSSGTSGRAGDTQYF
TGTGCCTTCTGCTCCTCCGGGACTAGCGGGAGGGCCGGAGATACGCAGTATTTT